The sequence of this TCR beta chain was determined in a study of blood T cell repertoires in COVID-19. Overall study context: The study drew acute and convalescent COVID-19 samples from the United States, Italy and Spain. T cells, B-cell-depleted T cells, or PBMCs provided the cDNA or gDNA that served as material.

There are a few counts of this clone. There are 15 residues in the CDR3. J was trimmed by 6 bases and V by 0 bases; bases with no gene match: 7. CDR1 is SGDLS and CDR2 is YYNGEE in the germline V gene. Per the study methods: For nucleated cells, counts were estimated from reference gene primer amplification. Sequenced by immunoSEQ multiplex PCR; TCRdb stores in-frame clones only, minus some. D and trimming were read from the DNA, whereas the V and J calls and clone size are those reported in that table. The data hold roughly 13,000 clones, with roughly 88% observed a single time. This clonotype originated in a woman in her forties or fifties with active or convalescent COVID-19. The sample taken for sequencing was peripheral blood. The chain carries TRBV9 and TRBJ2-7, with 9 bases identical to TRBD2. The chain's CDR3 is CASSVVAGLASEQYF. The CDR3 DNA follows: TGTGCCAGCAGCGTAGTAGCGGGACTAGCCTCCGAGCAGTACTTC.